The 14 T cell receptor beta chains presented below share a single source sample, sequenced in a study of blood T cell repertoires in COVID-19. Repertoires were generated with immunoSEQ multiplex PCR, while TCRdb's copy carries only in-frame clones and drops some. This sample has about 190,000 clones, with almost 80% found just once. Sequences were obtained from peripheral blood. Receptors originate from a man between 60 and 70 years old with active or convalescent COVID-19.

Only a few counts were recorded for this clone. The rearrangement uses TRBV21-1 and TRBJ2-5; the tabulated D call, TRBD2, remains unverified against the DNA. TRBV21-1 represents a pseudogene. The CDR3 runs 15 residues. The CDR3 region has the DNA TGTGCCAGCAGCATTTCTAGCGGGAAGCAAGAGACCCAGTACTTC. As protein: CASSISSGKQETQYF.

This chain connects TRBV18 to TRBJ2-7, with a tentative D call TRBD2 (6 bases). The CDR3 extends over 14 amino acids. Germline CDR1 KGHSH, CDR2 LQKENI. Trimming took off 7 bases at V and 4 bases at J, with 17 bases between the two ends. CDR3 in DNA: TGTGCCAGCTACGCCCGACTAGTGGGATACGAGCAGTACTTC. Its protein product is CASYARLVGYEQYF.

This chain connects TRBV9 to TRBJ1-2; 7 nucleotides line up with TRBD1. This CDR3 comprises 13 residues. Trimming cost V 0 bases and J 8 bases; bases outside gene matches: 4. Germline values: CDR1 SGDLS, CDR2 YYNGEE. DNA for the CDR3: TGTGCCAGCAGCGTAGAAGGGGGCAGGGGCTACACCTTC. It specifies CASSVEGGRGYTF.

CDR3 residues: CASSPLGGSPDTQYF. DNA of the CDR3: TGTGCCAGCAGCCCCCTGGGCGGGAGCCCAGATACGCAGTATTTT. The chain joins TRBV14 to TRBJ2-3; 7 positions match TRBD2. The CDR3 runs 15 residues. Per the germline V gene, CDR1 is SGHDN and CDR2 is FVKESK. The trim removed 4 bases at V and 4 bases at J, leaving 8 bases unmatched.

J is TRBJ1-5 and V is TRBV18; TRBD1 might be the D (5 bases). The V end was cut by 3 bases, the J end by 4 bases, with 10 bases between. Germline-derived CDR1 and CDR2 are KGHSH and LQKENI. The CDR3 extends over 14 amino acids. The CDR3 sequence is CASSPGGYNQPQHF. Written as DNA, the CDR3 is TGTGCCAGCTCACCGGGGGGTTATAATCAGCCCCAGCATTTT.

The chain combines TRBV6-6 with TRBJ2-2; 10 bases line up with TRBD1. Per the germline V gene, CDR1 is MNHNY and CDR2 is SVGAGI (reference sequence). Unmatched junction bases numbered 10, after V lost 5 bases and J lost 4 bases. This CDR3 spans 17 amino acids. The CDR3 nucleotides read TGTGCCAGCAGTCTGCCTCTCGGGACAGGGGTCACCGGGGAGCTGTTTTTT. It is translated as CASSLPLGTGVTGELFF.

The CDR3 spells CASSEGASGFNEQFF. CDR3 DNA: TGTGCCAGCAGCGAAGGGGCTAGCGGATTCAATGAGCAGTTCTTC. J is TRBJ2-1 and V is TRBV4-2; the match to TRBD2 covers 7 bases. This CDR3 contains 15 residues. CDR1 and CDR2 (germline): LGHNA, YNFKEQ. Germline trimming cut 5 bases from V and 6 bases from J; bases unmatched to any gene: 10.

The chain couples TRBV24-1 to TRBJ2-1; D may be TRBD1 (5 bases). Germline CDR1 is KGHDR and CDR2 is SFDVKD. CDR3 length: 13 amino acids. Trimming cost V 9 bases and J 10 bases, with 18 bases left between them. The CDR3 reads CATGKGLYSEQFF. The CDR3 DNA follows: TGTGCCACCGGGAAGGGGCTATACAGCGAGCAGTTCTTC.

The rearrangement joins TRBV18 to TRBJ2-5; 9 positions match TRBD1. The V gene's germline CDR1 is KGHSH and CDR2 LQKENI. The ends lost 3 bases at V and 4 bases at J; junction bases unmatched: 3. This CDR3 contains 14 residues. The DNA of the CDR3 is TGTGCCAGCTCACCTAACAGGGGGCCAGAGACCCAGTACTTC. It codes for CASSPNRGPETQYF.

This clone was seen just once. This sequence joins TRBV28 and TRBJ2-7, with 14 bases fitting TRBD2. Germline trimming cut 7 bases from V and 2 bases from J; bases unmatched to any gene: 7. The length of the CDR3 is 16 residues. Germline V gene sequence: CDR1 MDHEN, CDR2 SYDVKM. The CDR3 region has the DNA TGTGCCAGCAAGTATGGGACTAGCGGGAGAGCCTACGAGCAGTACTTC. Amino acids: CASKYGTSGRAYEQYF.

This chain links TRBV11-3 with TRBJ2-2; D ambiguous. The CDR3 has 13 residues. Germline assignment: CDR1 SGHNT and CDR2 YENEEA. V lost 5 bases, J lost 6 bases, and 10 bases lay in between. CDR3 region: CASSPSRAGELFF. The CDR3 bases are TGTGCCAGCAGCCCGAGCCGGGCCGGGGAGCTGTTTTTT.

A few counts support this clone. This sequence joins TRBV9 and TRBJ1-3; the D is unclear. The CDR3 spans 15 residues. V lost 0 bases to trimming and J lost 4 bases, with 11 bases between them. Germline V CDR1 and CDR2: SGDLS, YYNGEE. CDR3 protein: CASSVAEGAGNTIYF. CDR3 DNA: TGTGCCAGCAGCGTAGCCGAGGGCGCAGGAAACACCATATATTTT. The full variable domain, in which reference TRBV9 and TRBJ1-3 provide the parts outside the CDR3, is DSGVTQTPKHLITATGQRVTLRCSPRSGDLSVYWYQQSLDQGLQFLIQYYNGEERAKGNILERFSAQQFPDLHSELNLSSLELGDSALYFCASSVAEGAGNTIYFGEGSWLTVV.

A remark on this clone: One junction end does not reproduce the germline sequence, and a read error may be involved. This chain connects TRBV11-2 to TRBJ2-7, with 7 bases fitting TRBD2. There are 12 residues in the CDR3. The germline gives CDR1 SGHAT, CDR2 FQNNGV. The chain's CDR3 is CASSPPGRDQIF. CDR3 DNA sequence: TGTGCCAGCAGCCCTCCGGGGAGGGATCAAATCTTC.

This clone was detected only a few times. The chain is built from TRBV19 and TRBJ2-7, with 8 nucleotides matching TRBD2. The CDR3 has 18 residues. The germline V gene has CDR1 LNHDA and CDR2 SQIVND (reference sequence). The V gene end was trimmed by 6 bases and the J gene end by 2 bases; junction bases not matched to a gene: 18. The CDR3 region is CASSPPGSGTVPPYEQYF. For the CDR3, the DNA is TGTGCCAGTAGCCCTCCGGGTAGCGGGACCGTCCCTCCCTACGAGCAGTACTTC.